This paragraph reports one T cell receptor beta chain. Its antigen is undetermined. One junction end disagrees with the germline gene, perhaps due to a read error. Healthy Caucasian individuals from Russia aged about 6 to 90 were enrolled as donors. This sample was taken from a study of blood T cells in healthy people across ages. Study-level results: Long-lived donors carried more naive CD4+ cells and greater diversity than aged donors. TCR beta diversity tracked closely with naive T cell percentage.

The CDR3 totals 17 residues. CDR1 LNHNV and CDR2 YYDKDF come from the germline V gene (reference sequence). The authors ran a second PCR of 7 to 11 cycles using a sample-barcoded 5' primer and a J-beta primer mix. In TCRdb, the 5' RACE reads were re-called with MiXCR into one record per CDR3 protein. The data hold over 1.5 million distinct CDR3 sequences, with less than 50% observed a single time. The receptor was isolated from a woman between 40 and 55 years old in good health. Sequenced input: blood. The J gene is TRBJ2-5, the V gene TRBV15; 10 bases agree with TRBD1. The CDR3 loop is CATSSDPFRDRGETLYF. The CDR3 DNA sequence: TGTGCCACCAGCAGTGACCCGTTCCGGGACAGGGGAGAGACCCTGTACTTC. Filled out from reference TRBV15 and TRBJ2-5, the complete variable domain reads DAMVIQNPRYQVTQFGKPVTLSCSQTLNHNVMYWYQQKSSQAPKLLFHYYDKDFNNEADTPDNFQSRRPNTSFCFLDIRSPGLGDTAMYLCATSSDPFRDRGETLYFGPGTRLLVL.